What follows are 32 T cell receptor beta chains derived from one specimen sequenced in a study of identical twins. TCRdb itself ran the 5' RACE reads through MiXCR, one entry per CDR3 protein. This table has just over 500,000 distinct CDR3 sequences, 20% to 25% appearing once. Another study also made use of these data, one on T cells expressing NK-cell markers.

Sequenced material: CD4+ T cells sorted from blood. The origin of the receptors is a young woman in good health.

The table lists this clonotype with a few counts. This rearrangement joins TRBV20-1 to TRBJ2-2; D remains ambiguous. The CDR3 covers 15 residues. V lost 0 bases and J lost 2, with 10 bases in between. Germline V CDR1 and CDR2: DFQATT, SNEGSKA (reference sequence). This CDR3 reads CSARDFGRNTGELFF. The CDR3 nucleotides are TGCAGTGCTAGAGATTTTGGGCGAAACACCGGGGAGCTGTTTTTT.

The chain carries TRBV6-5 and TRBJ2-5; D is unresolved. The CDR3 totals 12 residues. Germline values: CDR1 MNHEY, CDR2 SVGAGI. V shed 10 bases and J shed 1 base, with 10 bases lying between them. The CDR3 nucleotides read TGTGCCACTCAGGACGCCCAAGAGACCCAGTACTTC. Translated, it gives CATQDAQETQYF.

V and J are TRBV7-3 and TRBJ2-2; 9 bases agree with TRBD2. In germline, CDR1 is SGHTA, CDR2 FQGTGA. V shed 5 bases and J 0 bases; nucleotides not matched to a gene: 4. The CDR3 extends over 16 amino acids. The chain's CDR3 is CASSPIAGANTGELFF. The CDR3 DNA reads as TGTGCCAGCAGCCCTATAGCGGGGGCGAACACCGGGGAGCTGTTTTTT.

This clonotype has just a few counts. The chain employs TRBV7-3 and TRBJ2-1; 10 bases line up with TRBD2. Germline CDR1 and CDR2: SGHTA and FQGTGA. This CDR3 is built from 13 residues. Trimming at V came to 2 bases and at J to 14 bases, leaving 6 bases not matched to a gene. The CDR3 DNA is TGTGCCAGCAGCTTACAGCGGGGGGGCCCAAAGTTCTTC. Protein sequence: CASSLQRGGPKFF.

This clonotype was seen repeatedly, ten times or more. This chain uses TRBV7-3 with TRBJ1-1; D not certain. The CDR3 is 15 amino acids. The V and J ends lost 0 bases and 3 bases respectively, with 11 bases between them. Germline values: CDR1 SGHTA, CDR2 FQGTGA. In DNA form, the CDR3 reads TGTGCCAGCAGCTTAACTGGAGAACAGTACACTGAAGCTTTCTTT. It yields the protein CASSLTGEQYTEAFF. The full variable domain, completed using reference TRBV7-3 and TRBJ1-1, is GAGVSQTPSNKVTEKGKYVELRCDPISGHTALYWYRQSLGQGPEFLIYFQGTGAADDSGLPNDRFFAVRPEGSVSTLKIQRTERGDSAVYLCASSLTGEQYTEAFFGQGTRLTVV.

This clonotype was picked up a small number of times. The chain combines TRBV9 with TRBJ2-5, with D possibly being TRBD2 (6 bases). The length of the CDR3 is 19 residues. V was cut by 3 bases and J by 5 bases, with 29 bases left in between. Looked up from germline, CDR1 is SGDLS and CDR2 is YYNGEE. The CDR3 here is CASSGKGSASGAGSETQYF. CDR3 coding DNA: TGTGCCAGCAGCGGGAAGGGGAGCGCCTCGGGAGCTGGTTCGGAGACCCAGTACTTC.

At least ten counts were recorded for this clonotype. V gene TRBV3-1 combines with J gene TRBJ2-1, with D perhaps matching TRBD2 (7 bases). The CDR3 runs 15 residues. Germline CDR1 reads LGHDT; CDR2 reads YNNKEL (reference sequence). Trimming left V 4 bases short and J 3 bases short, with 13 bases between. DNA of the CDR3: TGTGCCAGCAGCCCCCGGGGGGCCTACTACAATGAGCAGTTCTTC. Residues: CASSPRGAYYNEQFF.

This chain uses TRBV2 with TRBJ1-4; 9 bases match TRBD1. The CDR3 has 15 residues. J gave up 8 bases and V 6 bases, and 10 bases lay outside the gene matches. CDR1 SNHLY and CDR2 FYNNEI come from the germline V gene. The CDR3 loop reads CASRETQGAWEKLFF. The CDR3 DNA follows: TGTGCCAGCAGGGAAACACAGGGGGCATGGGAAAAACTGTTTTTT.

The chain recombines TRBV5-1 with TRBJ2-3, with 10 bases matching TRBD1. Looked up from germline, CDR1 is SGHRS and CDR2 is YFSETQ. The CDR3 sequence is 17 residues long. J lost 2 bases, V lost 0 bases, and 6 bases had no gene match. The CDR3 reads CASSLDLGQGTTDTQYF. DNA for the CDR3: TGCGCCAGCAGCTTGGATTTGGGACAGGGGACCACAGATACGCAGTATTTT.

This clonotype was detected only once. V and J are TRBV7-6 and TRBJ2-7; 8 bases are shared with TRBD2. The germline CDR1 and CDR2 sequences are SGHVS and FNYEAQ. This CDR3 region has 16 residues. After removal of 3 bases from V and 1 base from J, the junction contained 8 bases not matched to a gene. CDR3 DNA: TGTGCCAGCAGCTTGGGTAGCGGGAAGGCGTCCTACGAGCAGTACTTC. This codes for CASSLGSGKASYEQYF. Complete variable domain (other parts from reference TRBV7-6 and TRBJ2-7): GAGVSQSPRYKVTKRGQDVALRCDPISGHVSLYWYRQALGQGPEFLTYFNYEAQQDKSGLPNDRFSAERPEGSISTLTIQRTEQRDSAMYRCASSLGSGKASYEQYFGPGTRLTVT.

This clonotype has at least ten counts. This chain uses TRBV6-5 with TRBJ1-6; 7 bases match TRBD1. The CDR3 has 15 residues. The germline V gene encodes CDR1 MNHEY and CDR2 SVGAGI. After removal of 2 bases from V and 7 bases from J, the junction contained 5 bases not matched to a gene. CDR3 in DNA: TGTGCCAGCAGTTACCGACAGGGATTGAATTCACCCCTCCACTTT. Amino acids: CASSYRQGLNSPLHF.

The CDR3 loop reads CASSDHNEQFF. CDR3 nucleotide sequence: TGTGCCAGCAGCGATCACAATGAGCAGTTCTTC. This chain connects TRBV11-3 to TRBJ2-1; D is undetermined. V was cut by 5 bases and J by 5 bases, with 4 bases left in between. This CDR3 has 11 residues. CDR1 and CDR2 (germline): SGHNT, YENEEA.

The table lists this clonotype with many counts. This chain uses TRBV20-1 with TRBJ2-7, with TRBD2 as a possible D gene (5 bases). The length of the CDR3 is 12 residues. V was pared by 1 base and J by 6 bases, with 10 bases between. The germline V gene has CDR1 DFQATT and CDR2 SNEGSKA (reference sequence). The CDR3 sequence: CSARGEGAEQYF. DNA for the CDR3: TGCAGTGCTAGAGGAGAGGGTGCCGAGCAGTACTTC.

The genes are TRBV10-3 and TRBJ2-2; 8 bases align to TRBD2. Unmatched junction bases numbered 12, after V lost 3 bases and J lost 3 bases. CDR1 ENHRY and CDR2 SYGVKD come from the germline V gene. The CDR3 contains 18 residues. The CDR3 loop reads CAISERSTGGPDTGELFF. The CDR3 coding sequence is TGTGCCATCAGTGAACGGTCCACGGGGGGGCCGGACACCGGGGAGCTGTTTTTT.

This chain connects TRBV14 to TRBJ2-1; possible D gene TRBD1, 6 bases. The CDR3 is made up of 16 amino acids. Germline V gene data show CDR1 as SGHDN and CDR2 as FVKESK. The ends were cut back, 4 bases at V and 4 bases at J, with 17 bases in the middle. The CDR3 reads CASSPLTGTHYNEQFF. The CDR3 bases are TGTGCCAGCAGCCCTCTCACCGGGACACATTACAATGAGCAGTTCTTC.

The sample holds a few counts of this clonotype. V is TRBV30 and J is TRBJ2-7; tentatively, D is TRBD2 (6 bases). The V gene lost 0 bases and the J gene lost 7 bases, with 13 bases spanning the gap. This CDR3 has 13 residues. Germline loops: CDR1 GTSNPN, CDR2 SVGIG (reference sequence). The CDR3 coding sequence is TGTGCCTGGAGTGTTGGAGCTAGCGTAGAGCAGTACTTC. Translation gives CAWSVGASVEQYF. The variable domain in full, with the rest retrieved from reference TRBV30 and TRBJ2-7, is SQTIHQWPATLVQPVGSPLSLECTVEGTSNPNLYWYRQAAGRGLQLLFYSVGIGQISSEVPQNLSASRPQDRQFILSSKKLLLSDSGFYLCAWSVGASVEQYFGPGTRLTVT.

This clonotype turned up a few times. This rearrangement joins TRBV6-1 to TRBJ2-7; 8 bases align to TRBD2. The V and J ends lost 6 bases and 11 bases, in that order; junction bases with no gene match: 15. The CDR3 runs 14 residues. Germline assignment: CDR1 MNHNS and CDR2 SASEGT. The DNA for the CDR3 is TGTGCCAGCAGGGACTGGGGTGGCGGGCGGGGGGAGTACTTC. Amino acid sequence: CASRDWGGGRGEYF.

The rearrangement links TRBV20-1 to TRBJ2-2; 10 nucleotides line up with TRBD1. The J segment lost 6 bases and the V segment lost 5 bases, leaving 6 bases of the junction unmatched. This CDR3 is 14 amino acids long. Germline V lookup: CDR1 DFQATT, CDR2 SNEGSKA (reference sequence). The CDR3 DNA reads as TGCAGTGCTTTCCCGGGACAGGGGTCCGGGGAGCTGTTTTTT. As protein: CSAFPGQGSGELFF.

The rearrangement links TRBV2 to TRBJ1-2; D is uncertain. The germline CDR1 and CDR2 sequences are SNHLY and FYNNEI. Trimming shortened V by 1 base and J by 3 bases, and 0 bases separated the two germline ends. CDR3 length: 11 residues. CDR3 sequence (DNA): TGTGCCAGCAGTGAAGACTATGGCTACACCTTC. Protein sequence: CASSEDYGYTF.

V gene TRBV19 combines with J gene TRBJ1-1, with 7 bases that match TRBD1. The CDR3 totals 14 residues. After removal of 6 bases from V and 1 base from J, the junction contained 5 bases not matched to a gene. Germline CDR1 reads LNHDA; CDR2 reads SQIVND (reference sequence). CDR3 sequence (DNA): TGTGCCAGTAGATCCAAGGGGGCGAACACTGAAGCTTTCTTT. Protein sequence: CASRSKGANTEAFF.

The V call is TRBV6-5, the J call TRBJ1-6, with a weak D call TRBD1 (5 bases). Trimming removed 4 bases at V and 9 bases at J, with 16 bases between. Looked up from germline, CDR1 is MNHEY and CDR2 is SVGAGI. The CDR3 covers 15 residues. The CDR3 nucleotides read TGTGCCAGCAGTTCAATTATGCGGGGCCCTTCACCCCTCCACTTT. Protein: CASSSIMRGPSPLHF.

The chain links TRBV12-3 or TRBV12-4 to TRBJ1-2; 7 positions match TRBD1. The CDR3 totals 13 residues. Trimming cost V 6 bases and J 3 bases; bases outside gene matches: 4. This CDR3 reads CASSGTVHYGYTF. DNA of the CDR3: TGTGCCAGCAGCGGGACAGTCCACTATGGCTACACCTTC.

The V gene is TRBV9, the J gene TRBJ2-5, with TRBD2 matching 8 bases. The trim removed 0 bases at V and 2 bases at J, leaving 6 bases unmatched. This CDR3 has 16 amino acids. Germline V CDR1 and CDR2: SGDLS, YYNGEE. This chain's CDR3 is CASSVGVAGSQETQYF. The CDR3 DNA is TGTGCCAGCAGCGTAGGGGTAGCGGGATCTCAAGAGACCCAGTACTTC. Together with reference TRBV9 and TRBJ2-5, the CDR3 gives the full variable domain: DSGVTQTPKHLITATGQRVTLRCSPRSGDLSVYWYQQSLDQGLQFLIQYYNGEERAKGNILERFSAQQFPDLHSELNLSSLELGDSALYFCASSVGVAGSQETQYFGPGTRLLVL.

CDR3 DNA: TGTGCCAGCAGTTACTCAACAGGTTTGAACACTGAAGCTTTCTTT. Translation gives CASSYSTGLNTEAFF. V is TRBV6-5 and J is TRBJ1-1; D is possibly TRBD1 (5 bases). This CDR3 comprises 15 residues. Germline V gene lookup returns CDR1 MNHEY and CDR2 SVGAGI. V lost 0 bases, J lost 0 bases, and 8 bases lay in between.

This clonotype has only a few counts. This chain connects TRBV20-1 to TRBJ2-1; possible D gene TRBD2, 5 bases. This CDR3 contains 14 residues. Germline V gives CDR1 DFQATT, CDR2 SNEGSKA (reference sequence). V was clipped by 5 bases and J by 9 bases, with 20 bases between them. The CDR3 bases are TGCAGTGCTGAGGTCTCCCTTGTCGGAGGTGAGCAGTTCTTC. Translated, it gives CSAEVSLVGGEQFF.

This clonotype has just a few counts. The J gene is TRBJ2-5, the V gene TRBV5-1; TRBD2 matches 8 bases. V trimming: 6 bases; J trimming: 1 base; junction bases outside the gene matches: 8. There are 15 residues in the CDR3. The germline V gene has CDR1 SGHRS and CDR2 YFSETQ. DNA of the CDR3: TGCGCCAGCACCTCCGTAGCGGGGAGCCAAGAGACCCAGTACTTC. Its translation is CASTSVAGSQETQYF.

In this sample, this clonotype turned up a few times. The chain joins TRBV20-1 to TRBJ2-5; 11 nucleotides align to TRBD2. CDR3 size: 16 residues. J lost 4 bases, V lost 5 bases, and 12 bases had no gene match. Germline V gene sequence: CDR1 DFQATT, CDR2 SNEGSKA (reference sequence). The chain's CDR3 is CSAGLAGGTNPETQYF. CDR3 bases: TGCAGTGCTGGGCTAGCGGGGGGCACAAACCCAGAGACCCAGTACTTC.

This clonotype was seen only once. This chain links TRBV19 with TRBJ1-2; D call uncertain. V lost 1 base and J lost 5, with 5 bases in between. Germline CDR1 reads LNHDA; CDR2 reads SQIVND (reference sequence). This CDR3 region has 12 residues. The chain's CDR3 is CASSIAGYGYTF. The CDR3 DNA reads TGTGCCAGTAGTATAGCGGGTTATGGCTACACCTTC. Full variable domain (outside the CDR3, taken from reference TRBV19 and TRBJ1-2): DGGITQSPKYLFRKEGQNVTLSCEQNLNHDAMYWYRQDPGQGLRLIYYSQIVNDFQKGDIAEGYSVSREKKESFPLTVTSAQKNPTAFYLCASSIAGYGYTFGSGTRLTVV.

This clonotype was picked up a small number of times. The V gene is TRBV20-1, the J gene TRBJ2-1; the match to TRBD2 covers 7 bases. The CDR3 is made up of 14 amino acids. The germline gives CDR1 DFQATT, CDR2 SNEGSKA (reference sequence). V lost 6 bases and J lost 3; bases outside the gene matches: 8. CDR3 nucleotides: TGCAGTGCCAAACGGACTAGAAGCTACAATGAGCAGTTCTTC. Amino acid sequence: CSAKRTRSYNEQFF.

V gene TRBV7-9 combines with J gene TRBJ2-7; tentatively, D is TRBD2 (6 bases). Germline V gene data show CDR1 as SEHNR and CDR2 as FQNEAQ (reference sequence). V was shortened by 5 bases and J by 5 bases, with 19 bases between the two germline ends. The CDR3 contains 15 residues. CDR3 sequence: CASSPGGSTGHEQYF. In nucleotides, the CDR3 is TGTGCCAGCAGCCCCGGGGGATCCACGGGCCACGAGCAGTACTTC.

There are a few counts of this clonotype. The chain joins TRBV7-2 to TRBJ2-7; TRBD2 aligns across 7 bases. J was trimmed by 5 bases and V by 3 bases; bases with no gene match: 13. The CDR3 covers 16 residues. Germline V gene sequence: CDR1 SGHTA, CDR2 FQGNSA. The CDR3 nucleotides are TGTGCCAGCAGCTTCAACATCGGGACTATTGGTAACGAGCAGTACTTC. Translation gives CASSFNIGTIGNEQYF.

This clonotype was counted between two and nine times. This sequence joins TRBV9 and TRBJ2-1; D assignment may be TRBD1 or TRBD2 (7 bases each). The CDR3 is 16 residues long. The V and J ends lost 3 bases and 1 base respectively, with 14 bases between them. Germline-derived CDR1 and CDR2 are SGDLS and YYNGEE. CDR3 sequence (DNA): TGTGCCAGCAGCGCAGGGGGGGGCCTGTCCTACAATGAGCAGTTCTTC. Encoded protein: CASSAGGGLSYNEQFF.